The present T cell receptor (beta chain) was sequenced within a study of radiation and T cells in renal cell carcinoma. Study-level results: Baseline intratumoral clonotype presence is unknown without pretreatment biopsies.

Concerning this clone: Its target is not known.

The CDR3 loop spans 18 amino acids. Losses at the gene ends were 2 bases for V and 2 bases for J; bases not matched to a gene: 12. Germline assignment: CDR1 SGHTS and CDR2 YDEGEE. The time point denotes: blood 4 weeks post-SBRT, at nephrectomy. Treatment specified: 15 Gy SBRT to primary tumor, nephrectomy 4 weeks later. Nephrectomy followed 15 Gy stereotactic body radiation by 4 weeks. Serial blood draws occurred at baseline and 2 and 4 weeks post-SBRT. The patient's renal cell carcinoma had clear cell pathology. Only in-frame clones appear in the TCRdb table, and some are missing; sequencing was by immunoSEQ multiplex PCR. The sample has roughly 58,000 clones, about three quarters seen once.

The clonotype was recovered from a man between 60 and 75 years old with renal cell carcinoma. The chain recombines TRBV5-8 with TRBJ2-1; TRBD2 agrees at 8 bases. Sequenced here: blood, sampled from a patient whose treatment included radiotherapy and nephrectomy. CDR3 sequence (DNA): TGTGCCAGCAGCTTAGGACTAGCTAGGGGTTCACCCTACAATGAGCAGTTCTTC. Protein: CASSLGLARGSPYNEQFF.